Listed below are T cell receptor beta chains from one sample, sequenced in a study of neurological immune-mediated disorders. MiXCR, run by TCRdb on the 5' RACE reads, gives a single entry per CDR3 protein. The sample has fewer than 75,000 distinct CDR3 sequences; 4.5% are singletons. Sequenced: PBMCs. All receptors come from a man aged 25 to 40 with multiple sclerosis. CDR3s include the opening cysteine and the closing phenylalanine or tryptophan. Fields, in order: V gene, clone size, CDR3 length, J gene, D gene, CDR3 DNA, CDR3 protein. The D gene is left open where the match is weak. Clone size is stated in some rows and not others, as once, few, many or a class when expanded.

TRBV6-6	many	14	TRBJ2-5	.	TGTGCCAGCAGTTACCGAGGGTCCCAAGAGACCCAGTACTTC	CASSYRGSQETQYF
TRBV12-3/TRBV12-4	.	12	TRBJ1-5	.	TGTGCCAGCAGGTCATCAGGTCAGCCCCAGAATTTT	CASRSSGQPQNF
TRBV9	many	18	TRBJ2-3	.	TGTGCCAGCAGCGTAGGCGATATGGCTGCCGCTAGCACAGATACGCAGTATTTT	CASSVGDMAAASTDTQYF
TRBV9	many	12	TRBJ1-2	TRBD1	TGTGCCAGCAGCTTAGGGACAGAAGGCTACACCTTC	CASSLGTEGYTF
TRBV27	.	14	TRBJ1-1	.	TGTGCCAGCAGCACACAGGGAGGGGTCCTCGTAGCTTTCTTT	CASSTQGGVLVAFF
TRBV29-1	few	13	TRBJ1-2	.	TGCAGCGTCGGTGGACAGATTAACTATGGCTACACCTTC	CSVGGQINYGYTF
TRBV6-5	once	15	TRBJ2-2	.	TGTGCCAGCAGTCAGACCACCCGAGCCACCAGGGAGCTGTTTTTT	CASSQTTRATRELFF
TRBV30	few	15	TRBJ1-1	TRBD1	TGTGCCTGGAGTGTACCTGGACAGGTGAACACTGAAGCTTTCTTT	CAWSVPGQVNTEAFF
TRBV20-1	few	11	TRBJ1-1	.	TGCAGGTTCAGCGGGGGGCTTGAAGCTTTCTTT	CRFSGGLEAFF
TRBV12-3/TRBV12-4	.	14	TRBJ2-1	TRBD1	TGTGCCAGCAGTGACAGGGGAACCTACAATGAGCAGTTCTTC	CASSDRGTYNEQFF
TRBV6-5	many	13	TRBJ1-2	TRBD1	TGTGCCAGCAGATGGGGACAGAGCTATGGCTACACCTTC	CASRWGQSYGYTF
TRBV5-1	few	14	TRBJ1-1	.	TGCGCCAGCAGCCCAGGGCAGGGCCAGACTGAAGCTTTCTTT	CASSPGQGQTEAFF
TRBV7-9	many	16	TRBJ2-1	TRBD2	TGTGCCAGCAGCTTTATGACTAGCGGGGGGAGGGGTGAGCAGTTCTTC	CASSFMTSGGRGEQFF
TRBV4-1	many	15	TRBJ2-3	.	TGCGCCAGCAGCCAAATAGGGAATGGCCCAGATACGCAGTATTTT	CASSQIGNGPDTQYF
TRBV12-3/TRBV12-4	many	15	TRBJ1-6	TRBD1	TGTGCCAGCACCGTTTTGGGACAGGGTAATTCACCCCTCCACTTT	CASTVLGQGNSPLHF
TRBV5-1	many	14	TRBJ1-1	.	TGCGCCAGCAGCGACCAGGGCCTTGGGGCTGAAGCTTTCTTT	CASSDQGLGAEAFF
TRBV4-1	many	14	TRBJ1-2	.	TGCGCCAGCAGCCAAGCTCGGGGGCTCAATGGCTACACCTTC	CASSQARGLNGYTF
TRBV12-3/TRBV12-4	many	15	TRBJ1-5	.	TGTGCCAGCAGTATAGGACGGCTACGCAATCAGCCCCAGCATTTT	CASSIGRLRNQPQHF
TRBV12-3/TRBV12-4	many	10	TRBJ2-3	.	TGTGCCAGCATTCCGGGACGGCAGTATTTT	CASIPGRQYF
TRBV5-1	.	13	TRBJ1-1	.	TGCGCCAGCAGCTTGAGGGGAGAAACTGAAGCTTTCTTT	CASSLRGETEAFF
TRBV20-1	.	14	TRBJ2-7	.	TGCAGTGCTACTATCGGGGTTCCCCCCTACGAGCAGTACTTC	CSATIGVPPYEQYF
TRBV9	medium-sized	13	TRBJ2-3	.	TGTGCCAGCAGCGTAAATACAAAGGATACGCAGTATTTT	CASSVNTKDTQYF
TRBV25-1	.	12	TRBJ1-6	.	TGTGCTTCCGGACGGCATAATTCACCCCTCCACTTT	CASGRHNSPLHF
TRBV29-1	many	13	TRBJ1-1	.	TGCAGCGCAGCCGACAGATCCCTCACTGAAGCTTTCTTT	CSAADRSLTEAFF
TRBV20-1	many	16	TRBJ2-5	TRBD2	TGCAGTGCTTTACGGGGACTAGCGGGGGGTGGAGAGACCCAGTACTTC	CSALRGLAGGGETQYF
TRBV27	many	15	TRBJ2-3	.	TGTGCCAGCAGTTTTAGGCCAGTGGGCACAGATACGCAGTATTTT	CASSFRPVGTDTQYF
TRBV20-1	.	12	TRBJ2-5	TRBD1	TGCAGTGCATGGGACAGCCAAGAGACCCAGTACTTC	CSAWDSQETQYF
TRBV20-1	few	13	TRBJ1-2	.	TGCAGTGCTAGGAACAGGACCGAGGAAGGCTACACCTTC	CSARNRTEEGYTF
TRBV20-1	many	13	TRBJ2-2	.	TGCAGTGCTTCGGACAGAAACACCGGGGAGCTGTTTTTT	CSASDRNTGELFF
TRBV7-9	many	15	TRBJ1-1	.	TGTGCCAGCAGCTTGGGCAGGGGACTTAACACTGAAGCTTTCTTT	CASSLGRGLNTEAFF
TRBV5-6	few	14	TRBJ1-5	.	TGTGCCAGCAGCCTAAGGACATACGATCAGCCCCAGCATTTT	CASSLRTYDQPQHF
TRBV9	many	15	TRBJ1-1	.	TGTGCCAGCAGCGCCTTTCAGGACGGACGGACTGAAGCTTTCTTT	CASSAFQDGRTEAFF
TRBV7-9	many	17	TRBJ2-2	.	TGTGCCAGCAGCTTAGGAGCCCGGGTACAGAACACCGGGGAGCTGTTTTTT	CASSLGARVQNTGELFF
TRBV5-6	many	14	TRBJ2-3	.	TGTGCCAGCAGTCTTAACCCAGGGACAGATACGCAGTATTTT	CASSLNPGTDTQYF
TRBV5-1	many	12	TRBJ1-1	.	TGCGCCAGCAGCCCTGGGGGAGCTGAAGCTTTCTTT	CASSPGGAEAFF
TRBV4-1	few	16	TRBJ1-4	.	TGCGCCAGCAGCCAAGGGGCGGCAGGGGTTAATGAAAAACTGTTTTTT	CASSQGAAGVNEKLFF
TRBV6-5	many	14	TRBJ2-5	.	TGTGCCAGCAGTTACTATGTTAGCGGATCAACCCAGTACTTC	CASSYYVSGSTQYF
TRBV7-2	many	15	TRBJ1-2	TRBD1	TGTGCCAGCAGCTTAATGGGGGGACAGGGCTATGGCTACACCTTC	CASSLMGGQGYGYTF
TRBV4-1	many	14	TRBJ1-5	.	TGCGCCAGCAGCCAAGATTCGGGTAGGCAGCCCCAGCATTTT	CASSQDSGRQPQHF
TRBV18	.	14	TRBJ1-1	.	TGTGCCAGCTCACCCGGATTGGAGAACACTGAAGCTTTCTTT	CASSPGLENTEAFF
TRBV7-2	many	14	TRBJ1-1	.	TGTGCCAGCAGCTTCCAGGGGAAGGACACTGAAGCTTTCTTT	CASSFQGKDTEAFF
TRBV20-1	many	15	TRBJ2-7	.	TGCAGTGCTAGAGATCACACAGAAAGCTCCTACGAGCAGTACTTC	CSARDHTESSYEQYF
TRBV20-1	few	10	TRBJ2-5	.	TGCAGTGCTAGCCAAGAGACCCAGTACTTC	CSASQETQYF
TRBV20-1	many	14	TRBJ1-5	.	TGCAGTGCTAAGGGCGGGACACCAGATCAGCCCCAGCATTTT	CSAKGGTPDQPQHF
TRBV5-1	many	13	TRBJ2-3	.	TGCGCCAGCAGCTCCACTGGAGGAGATACGCAGTATTTT	CASSSTGGDTQYF
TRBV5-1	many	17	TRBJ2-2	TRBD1	TGCGCCAGCAGCTTCTTCGCCGGGACAGGAGCAACCGGGGAGCTGTTTTTT	CASSFFAGTGATGELFF
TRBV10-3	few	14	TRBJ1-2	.	TGTGCCACCCTTGATGCTTTCGGGCTCTATGGCTACACCTTC	CATLDAFGLYGYTF